Given below is one TCR beta chain in context. A few counts support this clonotype. Its specific antigen is unknown. No base qualities exist here, and no much larger clone lies one base off it. These data come from a study (dated by TCRdb to the mid-2010s). Describing the broader study: Whether tumor-infiltrating Tregs in breast cancer are recruited from blood Tregs or converted in situ from other CD4+ T cell subsets was tested.

Full-length TCR variable regions were amplified by 5' RACE PCR with constant-region reverse primers, and semi-nested PCR with Nested Universal Primer A was subsequently performed. Using the ReliaPrep RNA Cell Miniprep System, total RNA was extracted, and the SMARTer RACE 5'/3' Kit was then used to reverse transcribe the RNA into 5'RACE-ready cDNA. Full-length TCR alpha and beta libraries were barcoded with multiplex adaptors and sequenced on an Illumina MiSeq. As for how the authors treated the data: For each of nine subset-tissue groups, sequencing data from the five patients were pooled, and the groups were compared by unsupervised clustering of TCR gene usage. Repertoire similarity was calculated with the Morisita-Horn index, weighting shared sequences by their contribution to each repertoire. The raw public reads went through TCRdb reprocessing: fastp at Q25, MiXCR clone calling, in-frame beta chains kept. Each entry is one CDR3 protein sequence, shown with its most common DNA and genes. Clone size and V and J calls follow TCRdb, not the original study. In this sample the table shows thousands of distinct CDR3 sequences, 45% to 70% of which occur a single time. The ten largest make up about 6.4% of the sample.

The CDR3 runs 14 amino acids, cysteine and phenylalanine included. The sequence is cut down to CDR3 DNA, 42 bases in frame from base 1. The germline V gene yields SGDLS for CDR1 and YYNGEE for CDR2. Compared with germline, V lacks 4 bases and J lacks 6 bases; bases without a gene match: 6. Paper-wide results and their limitations: Tumor memory CD4+ T cell TCR gene usage was found to cluster with blood and lymph node memory CD4+ cells and with lymph node naive CD4+ cells. The validation in the larger cohort was limited to a single TCR beta V-J rearrangement instead of whole repertoires. The greatest overlap of tumor-infiltrating Treg TCR alpha and beta sequences was observed with tumor naive CD4+ T cells, followed by blood naive CD4+ T cells.

CD4+CD25+CD127-/low cells were isolated as Tregs. Tregs, naive and memory CD4+ T cells from tumor, blood and ipsilateral draining lymph nodes of five breast cancer patients underwent full-length TCR alpha and beta sequencing. Tumor tissue, along with lymph nodes from ipsilateral axillary dissection, was perfused with PBS, minced, and then digested using collagenase I and hyaluronidase. Ficoll density gradient centrifugation was used to isolate mononuclear cells from either lymph nodes or less than 55 ml of peripheral blood. A purity exceeding 90% was confirmed by FACS for the sorted cell populations.

The V gene is TRBV9 and the J gene is TRBJ2-2, with 7 bases aligning to TRBD2. The sequence was obtained from a female donor with breast cancer. Sequenced material: Tregs sorted from a lymph node. Here the CDR3 is given as CASSPTSDSGELFF. The nucleotide sequence reads as follows: TGTGCCAGCAGCCCAACTAGCGACTCCGGGGAGCTGTTTTTT.